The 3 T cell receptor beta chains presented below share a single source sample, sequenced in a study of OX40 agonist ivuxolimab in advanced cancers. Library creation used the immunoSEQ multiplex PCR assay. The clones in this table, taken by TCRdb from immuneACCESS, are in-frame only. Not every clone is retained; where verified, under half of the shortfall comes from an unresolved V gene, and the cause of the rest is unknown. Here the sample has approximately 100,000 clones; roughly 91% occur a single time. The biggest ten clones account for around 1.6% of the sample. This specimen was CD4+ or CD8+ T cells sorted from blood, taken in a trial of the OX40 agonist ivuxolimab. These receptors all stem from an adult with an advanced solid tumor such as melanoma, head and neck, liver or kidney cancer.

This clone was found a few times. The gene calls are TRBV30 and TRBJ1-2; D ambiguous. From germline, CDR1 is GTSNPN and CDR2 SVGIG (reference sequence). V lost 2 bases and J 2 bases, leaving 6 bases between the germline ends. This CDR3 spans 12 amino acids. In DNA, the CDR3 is TGTGCCTGGAGTCCGGGAAACTATGGCTACACCTTC. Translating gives CAWSPGNYGYTF.

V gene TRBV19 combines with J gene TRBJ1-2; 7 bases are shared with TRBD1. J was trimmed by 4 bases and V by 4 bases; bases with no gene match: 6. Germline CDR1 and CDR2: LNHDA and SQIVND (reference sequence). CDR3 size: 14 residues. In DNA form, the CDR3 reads TGTGCCAGTAGTACAACAGGGGTCCCCTATGGCTACACCTTC. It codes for CASSTTGVPYGYTF. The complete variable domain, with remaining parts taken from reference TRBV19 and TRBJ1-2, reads DGGITQSPKYLFRKEGQNVTLSCEQNLNHDAMYWYRQDPGQGLRLIYYSQIVNDFQKGDIAEGYSVSREKKESFPLTVTSAQKNPTAFYLCASSTTGVPYGYTFGSGTRLTVV.

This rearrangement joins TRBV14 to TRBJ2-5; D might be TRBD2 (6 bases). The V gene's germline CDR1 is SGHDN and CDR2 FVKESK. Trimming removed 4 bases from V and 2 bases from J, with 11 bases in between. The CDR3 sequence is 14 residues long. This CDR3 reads CASSLSSGQETQYF. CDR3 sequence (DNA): TGTGCCAGCAGCCTTAGTAGCGGTCAAGAGACCCAGTACTTC. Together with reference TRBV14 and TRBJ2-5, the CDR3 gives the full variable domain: EAGVTQFPSHSVIEKGQTVTLRCDPISGHDNLYWYRRVMGKEIKFLLHFVKESKQDESGMPNNRFLAERTGGTYSTLKVQPAELEDSGVYFCASSLSSGQETQYFGPGTRLLVL.